This entry features one T cell receptor (beta chain) sequence. The assay was immunoSEQ multiplex PCR, and TCRdb's table has in-frame clones only and misses some. The repertoire consists of about 130,000 clones, with around 81% occurring once and the leading ten covering approximately 9.1%. The sample comes from a study of blood T cell repertoires in COVID-19. The germline gives CDR1 SGHNT, CDR2 YENEEA. This CDR3 contains 18 residues. Trimming took 4 bases from V and 8 from J; bases not matched to a gene: 11. The gene calls are TRBV11-3 and TRBJ2-1, with TRBD2 matching 16 bases. The sequence was obtained from a woman aged 60 to 75 with active or convalescent COVID-19. Sequencing input: peripheral blood. CDR3 residues: CASSSGLAGGLGFDEQFF. CDR3 sequence (DNA): TGTGCCAGCAGCTCGGGACTAGCGGGGGGGCTTGGATTCGATGAGCAGTTCTTC.